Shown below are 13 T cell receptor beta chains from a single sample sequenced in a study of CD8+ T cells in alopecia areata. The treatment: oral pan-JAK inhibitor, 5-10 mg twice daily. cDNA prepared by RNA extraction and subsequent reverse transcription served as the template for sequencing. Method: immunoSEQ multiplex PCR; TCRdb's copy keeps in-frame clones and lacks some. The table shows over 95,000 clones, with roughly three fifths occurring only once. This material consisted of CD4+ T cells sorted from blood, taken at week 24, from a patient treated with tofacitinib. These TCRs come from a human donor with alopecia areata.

The CDR3, as DNA: TGCAGCGTTGAGGGCAGTATGAACACTGAAGCTTTCTTT. It encodes CSVEGSMNTEAFF. This chain connects TRBV29-1 to TRBJ1-1; D not resolved. Germline CDR1 is SQVTM and CDR2 is ANQGSEA. The CDR3 sequence is 13 residues long. V lost 3 bases, J lost 0 bases, and 8 bases lay in between.

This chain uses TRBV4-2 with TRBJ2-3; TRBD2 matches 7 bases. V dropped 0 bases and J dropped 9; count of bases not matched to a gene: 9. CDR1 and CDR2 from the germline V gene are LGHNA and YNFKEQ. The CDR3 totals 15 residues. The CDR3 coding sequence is TGTGCCAGCAGCCAAGATGAGGTTCAGGGAGGGACGCAGTATTTT. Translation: CASSQDEVQGGTQYF.

The CDR3 sequence is CASSYFSGVQYF. The CDR3 nucleotides read TGTGCCAGCAGTTACTTCTCTGGTGTGCAGTATTTT. The V gene is TRBV6-5, the J gene TRBJ2-3; the D is unclear. The V and J ends lost 1 base and 11 bases respectively, with 10 bases between them. Germline CDR1 MNHEY, CDR2 SVGAGI. This CDR3 is built from 12 residues.

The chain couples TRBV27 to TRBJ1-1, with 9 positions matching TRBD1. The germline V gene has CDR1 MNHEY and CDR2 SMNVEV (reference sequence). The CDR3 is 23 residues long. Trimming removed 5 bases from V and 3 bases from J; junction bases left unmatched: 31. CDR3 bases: TGTGCCAGCAGTAGAACACACCCCGGGACAGGGCTTGGTGTTTGGGTGACGGACACTGAAGCTTTCTTT. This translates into CASSRTHPGTGLGVWVTDTEAFF.

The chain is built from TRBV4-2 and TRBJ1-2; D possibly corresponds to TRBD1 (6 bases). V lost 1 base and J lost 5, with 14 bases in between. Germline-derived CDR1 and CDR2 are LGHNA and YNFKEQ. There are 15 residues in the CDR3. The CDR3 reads CASSQGLAQGYGYTF. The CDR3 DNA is TGTGCCAGCAGCCAAGGTCTGGCCCAGGGGTATGGCTACACCTTC.

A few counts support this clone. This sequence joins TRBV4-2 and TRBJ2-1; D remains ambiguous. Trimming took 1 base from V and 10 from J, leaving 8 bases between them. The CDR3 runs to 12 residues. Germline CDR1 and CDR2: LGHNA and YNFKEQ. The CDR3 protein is CASSQGGREQFF. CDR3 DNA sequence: TGTGCCAGCAGCCAAGGCGGACGAGAGCAGTTCTTC.

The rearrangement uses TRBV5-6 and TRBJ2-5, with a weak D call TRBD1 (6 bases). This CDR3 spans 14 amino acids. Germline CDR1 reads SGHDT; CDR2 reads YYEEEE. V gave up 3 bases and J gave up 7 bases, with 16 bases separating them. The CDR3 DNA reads TGTGCCAGCAGCTCTACAGGGACCGTAGGGACCCAGTACTTC. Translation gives CASSSTGTVGTQYF.

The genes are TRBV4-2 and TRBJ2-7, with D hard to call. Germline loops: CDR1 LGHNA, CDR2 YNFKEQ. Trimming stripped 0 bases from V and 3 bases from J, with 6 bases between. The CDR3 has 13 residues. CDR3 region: CASSQDRNYEQYF. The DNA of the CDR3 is TGTGCCAGCAGCCAAGATAGGAACTACGAGCAGTACTTC.

The CDR3 DNA is TGCGCCAGCAGCCCTCGAGAGGGGGGGCGGAGCACAGATACGCAGTATTTT. It specifies CASSPREGGRSTDTQYF. This chain uses TRBV4-3 with TRBJ2-3; the D gene is possibly TRBD2 (7 bases). The germline V and J ends were trimmed by 4 bases and 0 bases, with 17 bases remaining between them. CDR3 size: 17 residues. In germline, CDR1 is LGHNA, CDR2 YSLEER.

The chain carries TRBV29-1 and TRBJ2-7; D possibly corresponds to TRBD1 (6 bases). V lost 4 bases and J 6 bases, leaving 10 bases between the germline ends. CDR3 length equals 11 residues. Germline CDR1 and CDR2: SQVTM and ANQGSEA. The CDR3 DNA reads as TGCAGCGTTGCTCAGGGGATCGAGCAGTACTTC. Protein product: CSVAQGIEQYF.

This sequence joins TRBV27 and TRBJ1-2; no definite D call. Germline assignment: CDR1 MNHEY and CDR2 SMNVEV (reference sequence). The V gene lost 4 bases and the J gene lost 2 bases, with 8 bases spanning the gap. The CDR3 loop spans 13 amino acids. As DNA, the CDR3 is TGTGCCAGCAGTTCTGGCAGGAACTATGGCTACACCTTC. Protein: CASSSGRNYGYTF.

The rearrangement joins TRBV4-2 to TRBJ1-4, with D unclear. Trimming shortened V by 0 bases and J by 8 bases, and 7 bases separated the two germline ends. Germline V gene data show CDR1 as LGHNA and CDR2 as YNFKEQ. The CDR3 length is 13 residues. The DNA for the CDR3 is TGTGCCAGCAGCCAAGACACTTTCGAAAAACTGTTTTTT. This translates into CASSQDTFEKLFF.

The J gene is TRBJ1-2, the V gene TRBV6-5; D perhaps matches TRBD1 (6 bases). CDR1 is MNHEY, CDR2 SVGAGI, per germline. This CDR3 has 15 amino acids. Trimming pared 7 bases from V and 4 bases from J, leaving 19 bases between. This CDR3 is CASTTLGGAGYGYTF. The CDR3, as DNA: TGTGCCAGCACCACCTTGGGGGGCGCGGGCTATGGCTACACCTTC.